Following are 30 T cell receptor beta chains from one sample sequenced in a study of T cells after yellow fever vaccination. MiXCR, applied by TCRdb to the 5' RACE reads, yields one record per CDR3 protein. The profile covers approximately 550,000 distinct CDR3 sequences, with 13% appearing a single time and more than 12% taken by the ten largest. The source material was PBMCs, sampled on the day of the yellow fever booster vaccination. The receptors derive from a man under 40 who received the YFV17D yellow fever vaccine.

The chain employs TRBV4-3 and TRBJ2-3, with 7 bases matching TRBD2. J was trimmed by 2 bases and V by 4 bases; bases with no gene match: 6. Germline V lookup: CDR1 LGHNA, CDR2 YSLEER. The CDR3 is made up of 15 amino acids. Here the CDR3 DNA reads TGCGCCAGCAGCCTACAAAGCGGGGTCACAGATACGCAGTATTTT. As protein: CASSLQSGVTDTQYF.

This clonotype was found a few times. V is TRBV7-6 and J is TRBJ2-3, with D maybe TRBD2 (5 bases). Germline-derived CDR1 and CDR2 are SGHVS and FNYEAQ. This CDR3 is 13 amino acids long. The V and J ends lost 5 bases and 6 bases respectively, with 12 bases between them. CDR3 sequence (DNA): TGTGCCAGCAGCCTCGGGAATGTGGATACGCAGTATTTT. It is translated as CASSLGNVDTQYF.

The genes are TRBV12-3 or TRBV12-4 and TRBJ1-2, with no clear D. V dropped 7 bases and J dropped 4 bases, with 16 bases sitting between them. This CDR3 contains 14 residues. CDR3 amino acids: CASTLLGRVYGYTF. DNA of the CDR3: TGTGCCAGCACCCTCCTGGGAAGGGTCTATGGCTACACCTTC.

This clonotype was seen only a few times. V is TRBV12-3 or TRBV12-4 and J is TRBJ1-1; D unresolved. V was cut by 6 bases and J by 4 bases, with 12 bases left in between. The CDR3 is made up of 13 amino acids. The CDR3 region is CASSPGRSTEAFF. The CDR3 bases are TGTGCCAGCAGCCCCGGAAGGAGCACTGAAGCTTTCTTT.

This clonotype was observed many times. This rearrangement joins TRBV20-1 to TRBJ2-5; 10 nucleotides line up with TRBD1. With V trimmed by 5 bases and J by 3 bases, 6 bases remained unmatched. The CDR3 is 14 amino acids. Looked up from germline, CDR1 is DFQATT and CDR2 is SNEGSKA (reference sequence). CDR3 sequence reads: CSAPHGTGEETQYF. The CDR3 region has the DNA TGCAGTGCTCCTCACGGGACAGGGGAAGAGACCCAGTACTTC.

In its sample, this clonotype was seen a few times. This chain uses TRBV5-4 with TRBJ2-1; D not resolved. Trimming left V 4 bases short and J 6 bases short, with 11 bases between. In germline, CDR1 is SGHNT, CDR2 YYREEE (reference sequence). This CDR3 has 13 residues. The CDR3 loop is CASSHRTGNEQFF. The CDR3 DNA is TGTGCCAGCAGCCATCGGACCGGCAATGAGCAGTTCTTC. Looking up the rest from reference TRBV5-4 and TRBJ2-1 gives the full variable domain: ETGVTQSPTHLIKTRGQQVTLRCSSQSGHNTVSWYQQALGQGPQFIFQYYREEENGRGNFPPRFSGLQFPNYSSELNVNALELDDSALYLCASSHRTGNEQFFGPGTRLTVL.

The chain carries TRBV14 and TRBJ1-6; 7 bases are a match to TRBD1. Germline CDR1 SGHDN, CDR2 FVKESK. This CDR3 has 15 residues. The J segment lost 5 bases and the V segment lost 5 bases, leaving 6 bases of the junction unmatched. CDR3 loop: CASSYRDSDNSPLHF. The CDR3 coding sequence is TGTGCCAGCAGCTACCGGGACAGTGATAATTCACCCCTCCACTTT.

V usage is TRBV10-3 and J usage is TRBJ2-3; D is possibly TRBD2 (6 bases). CDR1 and CDR2 from the germline V gene are ENHRY and SYGVKD. V was cut by 7 bases and J by 2 bases, with 13 bases left in between. CDR3 length: 14 amino acids. In DNA, the CDR3 is TGTGCCATCACCCCTGGCGGGATCACAGATACGCAGTATTTT. Encoded protein: CAITPGGITDTQYF.

This clonotype was observed many times. V is TRBV20-1 and J is TRBJ2-7, with D maybe TRBD2 (6 bases). This CDR3 region has 12 residues. Germline V gene data show CDR1 as DFQATT and CDR2 as SNEGSKA (reference sequence). V was pared by 4 bases and J by 6 bases, with 13 bases between. The CDR3 coding sequence is TGCAGTGCTATGCGGGGCTTTTTCGAGCAGTACTTC. Amino acids: CSAMRGFFEQYF.

The chain recombines TRBV12-3 or TRBV12-4 with TRBJ1-1, with 7 bases aligning to TRBD1. This CDR3 comprises 12 residues. The junction had 4 bases not matched to a gene; V was cut back by 5 bases and J by 7 bases. The CDR3 loop reads CASSADRSEAFF. The CDR3 coding sequence is TGTGCCAGCAGTGCGGACAGGAGTGAAGCTTTCTTT.

This clonotype was observed a handful of times. The CDR3 DNA reads as TGCAGTGCTAGAGGCGGGACGACAGATACGCAGTATTTT. Translation gives CSARGGTTDTQYF. The chain recombines TRBV20-1 with TRBJ2-3; possible D gene TRBD2, 6 bases. The CDR3 consists of 13 residues. Trimming stripped 1 base from V and 3 bases from J, with 8 bases between. CDR1 DFQATT and CDR2 SNEGSKA come from the germline V gene (reference sequence).

This chain uses TRBV9 with TRBJ1-1, with no clear D. Germline V lookup: CDR1 SGDLS, CDR2 YYNGEE. The CDR3 totals 12 residues. Trimming took 5 bases from V and 3 from J, leaving 8 bases between them. The CDR3 sequence is CASRGRDTEAFF. The CDR3 region has the DNA TGTGCCAGCAGAGGAAGGGACACTGAAGCTTTCTTT. Combining the CDR3 with reference TRBV9 and TRBJ1-1 gives the whole variable domain DSGVTQTPKHLITATGQRVTLRCSPRSGDLSVYWYQQSLDQGLQFLIQYYNGEERAKGNILERFSAQQFPDLHSELNLSSLELGDSALYFCASRGRDTEAFFGQGTRLTVV.

V usage is TRBV7-2 and J usage is TRBJ2-2, with 7 bases aligning to TRBD2. The CDR3 extends over 14 amino acids. V shed 8 bases, J shed 0 bases, and the junction held 3 bases outside the gene matches. Germline CDR1 reads SGHTA; CDR2 reads FQGNSA. This CDR3 is CASASGPNTGELFF. CDR3 in DNA: TGTGCCAGCGCTAGCGGCCCGAACACCGGGGAGCTGTTTTTT. Using reference TRBV7-2 and TRBJ2-2 for the parts outside the CDR3, the full variable domain is GAGVSQSPSNKVTEKGKDVELRCDPISGHTALYWYRQSLGQGLEFLIYFQGNSAPDKSGLPSDRFSAERTGGSVSTLTIQRTQQEDSAVYLCASASGPNTGELFFGEGSRLTVL.

This clonotype was picked up a small number of times. The rearrangement links TRBV7-2 to TRBJ2-7; 7 nucleotides match TRBD2. The CDR3 sequence is 19 residues long. The germline V gene encodes CDR1 SGHTA and CDR2 FQGNSA. Losses at the gene ends were 5 bases for V and 0 bases for J; bases not matched to a gene: 19. This chain's CDR3 is CASSVRRSSLAGSSYEQYF. Written as DNA, the CDR3 is TGTGCCAGCAGCGTACGCCGGAGTTCTTTAGCGGGTAGCTCCTACGAGCAGTACTTC.

In its sample, this clonotype was seen a few times. The rearrangement joins TRBV5-1 to TRBJ2-2, with D possibly being TRBD2 (5 bases). V lost 4 bases, J lost 3 bases, and 16 bases lay in between. The germline gives CDR1 SGHRS, CDR2 YFSETQ. The CDR3 consists of 16 residues. CDR3 bases: TGCGCCAGCAGCCGCCCAGACGAGGAGGACACCGGGGAGCTGTTTTTT. Its protein product is CASSRPDEEDTGELFF.

The chain uses TRBV2 and TRBJ2-5; 11 nucleotides agree with TRBD1. The CDR3 is 14 amino acids. J lost 5 bases, V lost 7 bases, and 6 bases had no gene match. Germline CDR1 SNHLY, CDR2 FYNNEI. The CDR3 reads CASTGQGARETQYF. The CDR3 DNA sequence: TGTGCCAGCACAGGACAGGGGGCGCGTGAGACCCAGTACTTC.

This clonotype was observed many times. This chain links TRBV7-2 with TRBJ1-2; TRBD1 is a possible D gene (6 bases). V shed 4 bases and J shed 2 bases, with 11 bases lying between them. From germline, CDR1 is SGHTA and CDR2 FQGNSA. The length of the CDR3 is 14 residues. CDR3 region: CASSSSRGNYGYTF. The CDR3 DNA is TGTGCCAGCAGCTCCTCCAGGGGCAACTATGGCTACACCTTC. Variable domain in full (rest from reference TRBV7-2 and TRBJ1-2): GAGVSQSPSNKVTEKGKDVELRCDPISGHTALYWYRQSLGQGLEFLIYFQGNSAPDKSGLPSDRFSAERTGGSVSTLTIQRTQQEDSAVYLCASSSSRGNYGYTFGSGTRLTVV.

This clonotype was picked up a small number of times. The chain uses TRBV7-2 and TRBJ1-5, with D tentatively TRBD1 (5 bases). V dropped 5 bases and J dropped 0 bases, with 17 bases sitting between them. This CDR3 contains 17 residues. In germline, CDR1 is SGHTA, CDR2 FQGNSA. CDR3 sequence reads: CASSTRGGVNSNQPQHF. CDR3 nucleotide sequence: TGTGCCAGCAGCACCCGGGGGGGAGTAAATAGCAATCAGCCCCAGCATTTT. The variable domain in full, completed from reference TRBV7-2 and TRBJ1-5, reads GAGVSQSPSNKVTEKGKDVELRCDPISGHTALYWYRQSLGQGLEFLIYFQGNSAPDKSGLPSDRFSAERTGGSVSTLTIQRTQQEDSAVYLCASSTRGGVNSNQPQHFGDGTRLSIL.

The rearrangement links TRBV14 to TRBJ1-2; no definite D call. The CDR3 has 14 amino acids. V lost 4 bases, J lost 3 bases, and 12 bases lay in between. Germline CDR1 reads SGHDN; CDR2 reads FVKESK. The CDR3 here is CASSPLGRDYGYTF. The CDR3 DNA reads TGTGCCAGCAGCCCACTCGGGAGAGACTATGGCTACACCTTC.

The chain carries TRBV21-1 and TRBJ2-1; the DNA was not compared with TRBD2, the D call given in the table. TRBV21-1 is a listed pseudogene. This CDR3 has 16 residues. The CDR3 loop reads CASSKREASGRNEQFF. The CDR3 region has the DNA TGTGCCAGCAGCAAAAGGGAAGCTAGCGGAAGGAATGAGCAGTTCTTC.

This chain links TRBV7-9 with TRBJ2-1; D is perhaps TRBD2 (6 bases). The germline CDR1 and CDR2 sequences are SEHNR and FQNEAQ (reference sequence). Between the trimmed V and J ends, which lost 5 bases and 2 bases, there was a span of 16 bases. The CDR3 totals 16 residues. The CDR3 bases are TGTGCCAGCAGCCTACTAGCCTGGGGCGCCTACAATGAGCAGTTCTTC. This gives the protein CASSLLAWGAYNEQFF.

The rearrangement joins TRBV7-2 to TRBJ2-1, with D perhaps matching TRBD2 (7 bases). The CDR3 loop spans 13 amino acids. Germline V gives CDR1 SGHTA, CDR2 FQGNSA. Deletions cut 5 bases from V and 14 bases from J, with 19 bases between. For the CDR3, the DNA is TGTGCCAGCAGCCATGGGAGGGGGGGGTATGAGTTCTTC. Translating it yields CASSHGRGGYEFF.

This chain joins TRBV18 and TRBJ2-7; 9 positions agree with TRBD2. The CDR3 runs 15 residues. Germline assignment: CDR1 KGHSH and CDR2 LQKENI. The V gene end was trimmed by 2 bases and the J gene end by 6 bases; junction bases not matched to a gene: 8. The CDR3: CASSPGSGSMAEQYF. CDR3 DNA: TGTGCCAGCTCACCAGGTAGCGGGAGTATGGCCGAGCAGTACTTC.

The chain has TRBV29-1 and TRBJ1-2, with D unresolved. The CDR3 runs to 11 residues. V was shortened by 4 bases and J by 4 bases, with 7 bases between the two germline ends. Per the germline V gene, CDR1 is SQVTM and CDR2 is ANQGSEA. The CDR3 nucleotides read TGCAGCGTTGCCGGAATCTATGGCTACACCTTC. Its translation: CSVAGIYGYTF.

The table lists this clonotype with a few counts. V gene TRBV3-1 combines with J gene TRBJ2-2; D remains unclear. Trimming took 1 base from V and 9 from J, leaving 15 bases between them. The germline CDR1 and CDR2 sequences are LGHDT and YNNKEL (reference sequence). The CDR3 consists of 15 residues. CDR3 region: CASSQVSNPYRELFF. In DNA, the CDR3 is TGTGCCAGCAGCCAAGTTTCGAACCCCTACAGGGAGCTGTTTTTT.

V and J are TRBV6-5 and TRBJ1-5; D unresolved. In germline, CDR1 is MNHEY, CDR2 SVGAGI. CDR3 size: 13 residues. V lost 0 bases and J 5 bases, leaving 5 bases between the germline ends. For the CDR3, the DNA is TGTGCCAGCAGTTACTCGTTCGATCAGCCCCAGCATTTT. Translated: CASSYSFDQPQHF.

This sequence joins TRBV4-2 and TRBJ2-7; 11 bases align to TRBD2. After removal of 4 bases from V and 5 bases from J, the junction contained 4 bases not matched to a gene. This CDR3 contains 14 residues. Per germline, CDR1 LGHNA and CDR2 YNFKEQ. The CDR3 region has the DNA TGTGCCAGCAGCCGACGGGGACTAGCGGACGAGCAGTACTTC. Protein product: CASSRRGLADEQYF.

This clonotype showed up just a few times. The rearrangement links TRBV20-1 to TRBJ2-5; D may be TRBD2 (7 bases). This CDR3 comprises 16 residues. Trimming cost V 0 bases and J 5 bases, with 19 bases left between them. Germline V gene data show CDR1 as DFQATT and CDR2 as SNEGSKA (reference sequence). The CDR3 region is CSARDYPYAGAETQYF. The CDR3 bases are TGCAGTGCTAGAGATTATCCCTACGCGGGGGCTGAGACCCAGTACTTC.

This clonotype was detected a few times. The chain couples TRBV9 to TRBJ2-5, with a possible D match to TRBD2 (6 bases). Trimming pared 3 bases from V and 5 bases from J, leaving 14 bases between. Germline V gene sequence: CDR1 SGDLS, CDR2 YYNGEE. The CDR3 length is 14 residues. The CDR3 here is CASSGGGNLETQYF. CDR3 DNA: TGTGCCAGCAGCGGAGGAGGGAACCTTGAGACCCAGTACTTC.

The chain is built from TRBV20-1 and TRBJ2-7; D is possibly TRBD1 or TRBD2 (5 bases each). Germline lookup yields CDR1 DFQATT and CDR2 SNEGSKA (reference sequence). Trimming took off 6 bases at V and 0 bases at J, with 15 bases between the two ends. CDR3 size: 14 residues. This CDR3 is CSAPGTLSSYEQYF. The CDR3 DNA reads TGCAGTGCCCCCGGGACCCTGAGCTCCTACGAGCAGTACTTC.